This is a list of T cell receptor beta chains from one sample in a study of cytomegalovirus exposure and HLA in healthy donors. Clones were read by immunoSEQ multiplex PCR, and TCRdb kept only the in-frame ones, dropping some. Here the sample spans some 60,000 clones, more than 70% being singletons. Sample: PBMCs. The receptors originated from a woman between 25 and 40 years old in good health and CMV-seronegative. Both conserved end residues are part of each CDR3. The order of the fields is D gene, V gene, clone size, J gene, CDR3 DNA, CDR3 protein. The D gene is left open where the match is weak. Size values are once, few and many counts, or a class for expanded clones, and some rows have none.

D: TRBD2; V: TRBV5-1; size: few; J: TRBJ2-5; DNA: TGCGCCAGCAGCTTGCTAGCGGGGGATGAGACCCAGTACTTC; CDR3: CASSLLAGDETQYF
D: NA; V: TRBV6-1; size: NA; J: TRBJ1-2; DNA: TGTGCCAGCAGTGAAGCGCCCCAATTCAGAAGCTTTAGGGGTGGCTACACCTTC; CDR3: CASSEAPQFRSFRGGYTF
D: TRBD2; V: TRBV13; size: NA; J: TRBJ2-1; DNA: TGTGCCACCGAGCTAGCGGGAGTTTCCTACAATGAGCAGTTCTTC; CDR3: CATELAGVSYNEQFF
D: TRBD1; V: TRBV19; size: NA; J: TRBJ1-5; DNA: TGTGCCAGTAGTATAGGTGACAGGGGCGTCAATCAGCCCCAGCATTTT; CDR3: CASSIGDRGVNQPQHF
D: NA; V: TRBV2; size: NA; J: TRBJ1-6; DNA: TGTGCCAGCACTAGGGGTTATAATTCACCCCTCCACTTT; CDR3: CASTRGYNSPLHF
D: TRBD1; V: TRBV29-1; size: NA; J: TRBJ1-1; DNA: TGCAGCGTTGCCGGCCAGGGGGCAACCGAAGCTTTCTTT; CDR3: CSVAGQGATEAFF
D: NA; V: TRBV5-1; size: NA; J: TRBJ2-7; DNA: TGCGCCAGCAGCTTGGGCCCTACGGGGAGCTCCTACGAGCAGTACTTC; CDR3: CASSLGPTGSSYEQYF
D: TRBD1; V: TRBV10-3; size: NA; J: TRBJ1-3; DNA: TGTGCCATCAGTGAAGAGGGACAGGGGGCTGGAAACACCATATATTTT; CDR3: CAISEEGQGAGNTIYF
D: TRBD1; V: TRBV6-1; size: NA; J: TRBJ1-1; DNA: TGTGCCAGCAGGGATAGAGACAGGGGGGAAGCTTTCTTT; CDR3: CASRDRDRGEAFF
D: NA; V: TRBV6-4; size: NA; J: TRBJ1-3; DNA: TGTGCCAGCAGTGGTAAGGAGGCCTACTCTGGAAACACCATATATTTT; CDR3: CASSGKEAYSGNTIYF
D: TRBD1; V: TRBV7-9; size: NA; J: TRBJ1-2; DNA: TGTGCCAGCAGCCCGGGACAGGCCTATGGCTACACCTTC; CDR3: CASSPGQAYGYTF